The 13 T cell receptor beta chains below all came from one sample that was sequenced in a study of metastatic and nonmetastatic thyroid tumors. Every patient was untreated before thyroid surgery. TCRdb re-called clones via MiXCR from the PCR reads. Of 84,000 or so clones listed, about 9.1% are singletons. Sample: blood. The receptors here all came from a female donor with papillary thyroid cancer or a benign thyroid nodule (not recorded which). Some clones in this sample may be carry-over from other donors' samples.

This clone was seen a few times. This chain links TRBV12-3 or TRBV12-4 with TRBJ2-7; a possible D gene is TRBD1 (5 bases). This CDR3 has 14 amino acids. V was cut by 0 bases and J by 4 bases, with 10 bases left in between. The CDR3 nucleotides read TGTGCCAGCAGTTTAGCAGGGGATTATTACGAGCAGTACTTC. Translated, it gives CASSLAGDYYEQYF.

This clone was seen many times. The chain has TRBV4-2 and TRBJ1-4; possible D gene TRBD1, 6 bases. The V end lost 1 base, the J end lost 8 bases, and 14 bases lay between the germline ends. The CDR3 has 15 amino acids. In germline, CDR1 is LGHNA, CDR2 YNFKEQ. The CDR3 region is CASSQGATGHEKLFF. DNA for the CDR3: TGTGCCAGCAGCCAAGGTGCAACAGGGCACGAAAAACTGTTTTTT.

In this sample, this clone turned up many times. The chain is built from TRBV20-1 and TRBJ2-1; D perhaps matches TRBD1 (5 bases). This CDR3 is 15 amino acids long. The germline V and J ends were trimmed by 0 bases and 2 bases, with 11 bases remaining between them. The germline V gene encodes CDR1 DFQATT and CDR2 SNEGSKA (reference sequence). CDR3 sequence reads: CSARDPGIAYNEQFF. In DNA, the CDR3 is TGCAGTGCTAGAGATCCAGGGATAGCCTACAATGAGCAGTTCTTC.

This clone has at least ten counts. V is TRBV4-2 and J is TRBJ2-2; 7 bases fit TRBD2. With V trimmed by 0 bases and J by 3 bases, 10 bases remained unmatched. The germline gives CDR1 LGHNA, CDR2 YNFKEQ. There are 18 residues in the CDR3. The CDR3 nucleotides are TGTGCCAGCAGCCAAGATTTCGGGGTGGGAGGGTACACCGGGGAGCTGTTTTTT. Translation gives CASSQDFGVGGYTGELFF.

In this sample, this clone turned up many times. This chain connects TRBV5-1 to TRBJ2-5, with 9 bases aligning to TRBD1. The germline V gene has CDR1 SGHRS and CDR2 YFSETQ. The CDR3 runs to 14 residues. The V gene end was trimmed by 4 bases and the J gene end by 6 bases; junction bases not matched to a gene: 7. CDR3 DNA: TGCGCCAGCAGCGAAGGGACAGGGTGGAAGACCCAGTACTTC. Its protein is CASSEGTGWKTQYF.

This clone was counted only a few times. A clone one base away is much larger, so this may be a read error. CDR3: CASSSETTDTQYF. CDR3 in DNA: TGTGCCAGCAGTAGTGAAACCACAGATACGCAGTATTTT. The rearrangement uses TRBV27 and TRBJ2-3; no clear D. CDR3 size: 13 residues. V lost 5 bases and J lost 2, with 8 bases in between. Germline values: CDR1 MNHEY, CDR2 SMNVEV (reference sequence).

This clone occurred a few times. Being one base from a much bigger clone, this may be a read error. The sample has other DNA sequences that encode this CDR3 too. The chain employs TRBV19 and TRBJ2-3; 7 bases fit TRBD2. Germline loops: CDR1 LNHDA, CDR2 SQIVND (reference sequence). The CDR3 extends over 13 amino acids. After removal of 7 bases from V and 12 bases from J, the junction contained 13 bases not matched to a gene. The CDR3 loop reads CASTAGTSSTQYF. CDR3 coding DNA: TGTGCCAGTACAGCGGGGACTTCAAGTACTCAGTATTTT.

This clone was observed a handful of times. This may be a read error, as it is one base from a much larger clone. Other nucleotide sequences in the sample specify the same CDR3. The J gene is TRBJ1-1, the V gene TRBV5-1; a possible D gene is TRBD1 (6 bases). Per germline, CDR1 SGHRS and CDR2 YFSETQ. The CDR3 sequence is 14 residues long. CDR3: CASSLDGGATEAFF. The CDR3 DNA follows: TGCGCCAGCAGCTTGGACGGGGGGGCCACTGAAGCCTTCTTT. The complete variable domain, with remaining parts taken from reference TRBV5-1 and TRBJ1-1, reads KAGVTQTPRYLIKTRGQQVTLSCSPISGHRSVSWYQQTPGQGLQFLFEYFSETQRNKGNFPGRFSGRQFSNSRSEMNVSTLELGDSALYLCASSLDGGATEAFFGQGTRLTVV.

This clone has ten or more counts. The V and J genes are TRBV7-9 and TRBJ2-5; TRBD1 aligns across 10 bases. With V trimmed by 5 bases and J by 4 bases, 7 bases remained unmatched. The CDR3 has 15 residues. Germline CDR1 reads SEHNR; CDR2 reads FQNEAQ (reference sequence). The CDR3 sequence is CASSVWDRGPETQYF. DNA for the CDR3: TGTGCCAGCAGCGTCTGGGACAGGGGCCCAGAGACCCAGTACTTC.

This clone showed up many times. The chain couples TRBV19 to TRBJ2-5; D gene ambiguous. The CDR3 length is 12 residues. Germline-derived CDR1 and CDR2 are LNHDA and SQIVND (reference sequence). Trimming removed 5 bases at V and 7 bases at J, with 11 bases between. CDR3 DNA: TGTGCCAGTAGTGACCCGTGGGGGACCCAGTACTTC. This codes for CASSDPWGTQYF.

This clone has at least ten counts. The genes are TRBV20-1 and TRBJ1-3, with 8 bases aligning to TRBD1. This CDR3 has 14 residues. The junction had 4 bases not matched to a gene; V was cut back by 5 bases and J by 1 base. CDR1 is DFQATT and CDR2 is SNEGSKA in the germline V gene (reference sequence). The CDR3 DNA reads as TGCAGTGCTCTACGGACAGGGTCTGGAAACACCATATATTTT. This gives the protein CSALRTGSGNTIYF.

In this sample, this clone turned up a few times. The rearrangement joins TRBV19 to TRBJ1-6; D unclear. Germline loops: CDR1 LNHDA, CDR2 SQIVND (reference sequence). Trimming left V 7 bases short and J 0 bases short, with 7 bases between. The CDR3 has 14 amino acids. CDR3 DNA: TGTGCCAGTAAAGGGAGCTCCTATAATTCACCCCTCCACTTT. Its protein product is CASKGSSYNSPLHF.

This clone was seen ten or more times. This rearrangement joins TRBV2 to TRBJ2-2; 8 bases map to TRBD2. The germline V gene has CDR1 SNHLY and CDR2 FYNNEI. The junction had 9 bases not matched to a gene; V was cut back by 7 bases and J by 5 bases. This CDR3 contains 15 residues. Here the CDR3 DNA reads TGTGCCAGCACCCACGGGGGGGGCTTGACCGGGGAGCTGTTTTTT. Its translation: CASTHGGGLTGELFF.